The rows below give T cell receptor beta chains drawn from one sample of a study of blood T cells in healthy people across ages. Via MiXCR, TCRdb re-called the 5' RACE reads, giving one row per CDR3 protein. Here the sample spans 750,000 or so distinct CDR3 sequences, 25% being singletons. These data also featured in a second study, about T cells of mothers and their children.

The sample was blood. These TCRs come from a boy aged 5-17 years in good health. The CDR3 runs from the conserved cysteine through the conserved F or W. A D gene is named only where the DNA matches it firmly. Clone size is stated in some rows and not others, as once, few, many or a class when expanded.

size: -
V: TRBV15
J: TRBJ1-4
D: -
CDR3: CATSRDSYSNEKLFF
DNA: TGTGCCACCAGCAGAGATAGTTACTCGAATGAAAAACTGTTTTTT

size: -
V: TRBV6-5
J: TRBJ2-7
D: TRBD1
CDR3: CASRGETGGYEQYF
DNA: TGTGCCAGCAGGGGGGAGACAGGGGGCTACGAGCAGTACTTC

size: few
V: TRBV9
J: TRBJ1-2
D: TRBD1
CDR3: CASSDGTGGYTF
DNA: TGTGCCAGCAGCGACGGGACAGGTGGCTACACCTTC

size: -
V: TRBV29-1
J: TRBJ2-5
D: TRBD1
CDR3: CSGGTGGQETQYF
DNA: TGCAGCGGGGGGACAGGGGGGCAAGAGACCCAGTACTTC

size: -
V: TRBV6-6
J: TRBJ1-2
D: -
CDR3: CASLPTGNYGYTF
DNA: TGTGCCAGCCTTCCGACCGGAAACTATGGCTACACCTTC

size: -
V: TRBV28
J: TRBJ2-3
D: -
CDR3: CASSFFYGDTQYF
DNA: TGTGCCAGCAGTTTCTTCTATGGGGATACGCAGTATTTT

size: -
V: TRBV29-1
J: TRBJ1-1
D: -
CDR3: CSVASDGNTEAFF
DNA: TGCAGCGTTGCCTCGGACGGGAACACTGAAGCTTTCTTT

size: -
V: TRBV4-1
J: TRBJ1-6
D: -
CDR3: CASSPRDGRNSPLHF
DNA: TGCGCCAGCAGCCCCCGGGACGGTCGAAATTCACCCCTCCACTTT

size: -
V: TRBV11-1
J: TRBJ2-5
D: -
CDR3: CASSFRRFGRETQYF
DNA: TGTGCCAGCAGCTTCCGTCGTTTTGGGAGAGAGACCCAGTACTTC

size: -
V: TRBV12-3/TRBV12-4
J: TRBJ1-4
D: -
CDR3: CASSPRFRGPTNEKLFF
DNA: TGTGCCAGCAGTCCCCGTTTCCGGGGCCCAACTAATGAAAAACTGTTTTTT

size: few
V: TRBV5-1
J: TRBJ2-7
D: -
CDR3: CASRDTTSYEQYF
DNA: TGCGCCAGCAGGGACACGACCTCCTACGAGCAGTACTTC

size: -
V: TRBV4-1
J: TRBJ2-5
D: -
CDR3: CASSREGSTAIF
DNA: TGCGCCAGCAGCCGAGAAGGTTCGACAGCGATCTTC

size: -
V: TRBV2
J: TRBJ2-3
D: -
CDR3: CASSAGLRDTQYF
DNA: TGTGCCAGCAGTGCAGGGTTACGCGATACGCAGTATTTT

size: few
V: TRBV29-1
J: TRBJ1-2
D: TRBD1
CDR3: CSVATQGNYGYTF
DNA: TGCAGCGTCGCTACACAGGGGAACTATGGCTACACCTTC

size: -
V: TRBV28
J: TRBJ2-7
D: -
CDR3: CASPPSRPAPSSYEQYF
DNA: TGTGCCAGCCCCCCCAGTCGCCCAGCCCCTAGCTCCTACGAGCAGTACTTC

size: -
V: TRBV7-9
J: TRBJ1-2
D: -
CDR3: CASSLVAYPGPGYTF
DNA: TGTGCCAGCAGCTTAGTGGCTTATCCGGGGCCTGGCTACACCTTC

size: few
V: TRBV4-2
J: TRBJ2-2
D: TRBD2
CDR3: CASSPPGQPLAGVNTGELFF
DNA: TGTGCCAGCAGCCCCCCGGGACAGCCATTAGCGGGGGTAAACACCGGGGAGCTGTTTTTT

size: -
V: TRBV11-3
J: TRBJ2-3
D: -
CDR3: CASSPPTGYRADTQYF
DNA: TGTGCCAGCAGCCCGCCAACAGGATATCGCGCAGATACGCAGTATTTT

size: -
V: TRBV29-1
J: TRBJ2-7
D: TRBD2
CDR3: CSVGRRQAGGEQYF
DNA: TGCAGCGTTGGCCGAAGACAGGCGGGGGGCGAGCAGTACTTC

size: -
V: TRBV11-1
J: TRBJ1-2
D: -
CDR3: CASSFSDTATF
DNA: TGTGCCAGCAGCTTTTCGGACACAGCCACCTTC